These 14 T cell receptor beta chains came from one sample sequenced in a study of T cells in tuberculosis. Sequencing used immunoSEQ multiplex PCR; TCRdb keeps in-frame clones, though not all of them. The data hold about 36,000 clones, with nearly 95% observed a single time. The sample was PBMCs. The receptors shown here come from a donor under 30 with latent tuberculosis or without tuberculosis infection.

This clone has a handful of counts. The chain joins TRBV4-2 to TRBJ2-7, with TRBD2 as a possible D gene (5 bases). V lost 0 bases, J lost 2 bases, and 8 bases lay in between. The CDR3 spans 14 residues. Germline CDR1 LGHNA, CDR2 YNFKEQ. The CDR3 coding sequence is TGTGCCAGCAGCCAAGATCCCGGGACCTACGAGCAGTACTTC. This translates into CASSQDPGTYEQYF.

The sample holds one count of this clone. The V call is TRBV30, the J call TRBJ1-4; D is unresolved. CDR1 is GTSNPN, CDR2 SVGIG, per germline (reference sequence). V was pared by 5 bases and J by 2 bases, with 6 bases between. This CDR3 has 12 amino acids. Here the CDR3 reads CAWRGTNEKLFF. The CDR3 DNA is TGTGCCTGGCGCGGGACTAATGAAAAACTGTTTTTT.

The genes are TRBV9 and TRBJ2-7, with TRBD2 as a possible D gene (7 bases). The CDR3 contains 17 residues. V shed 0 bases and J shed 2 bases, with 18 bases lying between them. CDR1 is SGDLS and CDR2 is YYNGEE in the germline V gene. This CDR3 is CASSVAAGGGGAYEQYF. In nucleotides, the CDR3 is TGTGCCAGCAGCGTAGCCGCTGGGGGCGGGGGTGCCTACGAGCAGTACTTC.

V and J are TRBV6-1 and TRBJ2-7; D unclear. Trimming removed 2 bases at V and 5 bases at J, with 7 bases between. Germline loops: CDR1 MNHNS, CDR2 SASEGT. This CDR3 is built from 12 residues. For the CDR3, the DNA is TGTGCCAGCAGTGAAACAGTGAACGAGCAGTACTTC. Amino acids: CASSETVNEQYF.

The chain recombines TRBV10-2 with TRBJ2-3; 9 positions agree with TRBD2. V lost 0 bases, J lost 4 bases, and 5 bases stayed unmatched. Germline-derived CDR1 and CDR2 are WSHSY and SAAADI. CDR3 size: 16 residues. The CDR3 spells CASSESGSSGADTQYF. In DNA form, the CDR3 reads TGCGCCAGCAGTGAGTCGGGGTCTAGCGGGGCAGATACGCAGTATTTT.

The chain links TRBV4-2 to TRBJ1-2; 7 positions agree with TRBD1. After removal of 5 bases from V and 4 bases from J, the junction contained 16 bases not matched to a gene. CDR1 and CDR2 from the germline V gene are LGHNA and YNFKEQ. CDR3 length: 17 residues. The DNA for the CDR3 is TGTGCCAGCAGCACGCTACCAAGGCAGGGGGTTGTCTATGGCTACACCTTC. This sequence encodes CASSTLPRQGVVYGYTF.

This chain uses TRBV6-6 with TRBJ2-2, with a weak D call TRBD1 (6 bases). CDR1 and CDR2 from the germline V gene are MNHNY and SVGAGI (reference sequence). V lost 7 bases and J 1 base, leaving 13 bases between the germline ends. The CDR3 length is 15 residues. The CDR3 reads CASTNEGQNTGELFF. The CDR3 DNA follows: TGTGCCAGCACCAACGAGGGACAGAACACCGGGGAGCTGTTTTTT.

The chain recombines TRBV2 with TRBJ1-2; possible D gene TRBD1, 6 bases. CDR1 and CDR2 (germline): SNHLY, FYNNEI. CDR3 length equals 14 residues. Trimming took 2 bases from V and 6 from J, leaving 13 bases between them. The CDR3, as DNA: TGTGCCAGCAGTGAACCAGGGGATGGGGATGGCTACACCTTC. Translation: CASSEPGDGDGYTF.

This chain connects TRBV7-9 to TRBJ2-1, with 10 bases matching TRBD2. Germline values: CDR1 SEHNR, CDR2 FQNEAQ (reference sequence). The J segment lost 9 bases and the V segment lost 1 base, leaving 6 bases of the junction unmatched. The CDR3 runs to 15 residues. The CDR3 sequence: CASSLVLAGFTEQFF. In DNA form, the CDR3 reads TGTGCCAGCAGCTTAGTACTAGCGGGGTTCACTGAGCAGTTCTTC.

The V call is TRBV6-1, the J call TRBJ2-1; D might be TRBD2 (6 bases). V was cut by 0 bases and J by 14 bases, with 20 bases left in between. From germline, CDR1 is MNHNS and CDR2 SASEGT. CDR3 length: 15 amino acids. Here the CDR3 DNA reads TGTGCCAGCAGTGAAGCGGGGGGTCAACACGGCGGGGAGTTCTTC. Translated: CASSEAGGQHGGEFF.

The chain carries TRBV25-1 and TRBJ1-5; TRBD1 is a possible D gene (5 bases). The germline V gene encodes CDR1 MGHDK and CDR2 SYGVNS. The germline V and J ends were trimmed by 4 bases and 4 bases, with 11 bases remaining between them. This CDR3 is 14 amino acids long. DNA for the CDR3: TGTGCCAGCAGTGCCAGGGCGTCAAATCAGCCCCAGCATTTT. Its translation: CASSARASNQPQHF.

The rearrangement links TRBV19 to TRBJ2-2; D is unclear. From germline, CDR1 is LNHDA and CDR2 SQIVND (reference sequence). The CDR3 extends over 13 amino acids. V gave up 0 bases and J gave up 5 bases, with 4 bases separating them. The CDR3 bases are TGTGCCAGTAGTATAGAGCGAACCGGGGAGCTGTTTTTT. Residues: CASSIERTGELFF.

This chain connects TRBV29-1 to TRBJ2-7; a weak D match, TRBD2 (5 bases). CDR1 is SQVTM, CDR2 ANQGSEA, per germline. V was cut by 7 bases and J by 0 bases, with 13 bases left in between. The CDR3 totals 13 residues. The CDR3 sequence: CSASTGSSYEQYF. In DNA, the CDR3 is TGCAGCGCATCAACGGGAAGCTCCTACGAGCAGTACTTC.

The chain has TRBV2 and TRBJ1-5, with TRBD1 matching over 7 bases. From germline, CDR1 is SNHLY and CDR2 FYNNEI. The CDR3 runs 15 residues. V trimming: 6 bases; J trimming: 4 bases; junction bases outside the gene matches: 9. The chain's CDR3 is CASSGAQGRNQPQHF. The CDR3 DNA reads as TGTGCCAGCAGCGGTGCACAGGGGCGGAATCAGCCCCAGCATTTT.